This T cell receptor (beta chain) was found in a study of regulatory T cells in long-lasting Graves disease. Study outcomes and limitations: Favored usage of TRBV28, TRBJ1-2 and TRBJ2-5 was recorded in persistent disease.

CDR3 size: 18 residues. The V gene's germline CDR1 is SGHNT and CDR2 YYREEE (reference sequence). The junction had 12 bases not matched to a gene; V was cut back by 0 bases and J by 8 bases. The time point was: newly diagnosed GD, antithyroid drugs for less than 3 months. Extracted PBMC RNA gave rise to the TCR library. Through Arm-PCR of CDR3 regions and iRepertoire HTBI primers, TCR beta libraries were built. A single record per CDR3 protein comes from TCRdb applying MiXCR to the multiplex PCR reads. Of roughly 380,000 distinct CDR3 sequences in the sample, roughly 16% were seen once. This clonotype was observed a handful of times. Its antigen is as yet unknown.

This specimen was peripheral blood mononuclear cells (PBMCs), taken at new diagnosis, from a patient treated with antithyroid drugs. This chain links TRBV5-4 with TRBJ1-6, with 9 bases fitting TRBD1. The TCR was taken from a female donor with Graves disease. The CDR3 DNA sequence: TGTGCCAGCAGCTTGGAAACAGGGGGCGCAACCCCGTATTCACCCCTCCACTTT. This sequence encodes CASSLETGGATPYSPLHF.